This T cell receptor (beta chain) was captured by sequencing in a study of blood T cell repertoires in COVID-19. Original handling: Nucleated cell number was recorded as an estimate derived from reference gene primer amplification. The protocol was immunoSEQ multiplex PCR, while the TCRdb copy is restricted to in-frame clones and leaves out a portion. That table supplies the V and J calls and clone size; D and trimming were determined from the DNA. There are over 100,000 clones in the sample; about four fifths occur only once, and about 5% lies in the top ten. The sample holds a few counts of this clone. The germline V gene encodes CDR1 KGHSH and CDR2 LQKENI. The CDR3 runs 15 residues. The V gene end was trimmed by 4 bases and the J gene end by 3 bases; junction bases not matched to a gene: 7.

The sample taken for sequencing was peripheral blood. The clonotype originates from a man in his 60s with acute or convalescent COVID-19. The chain couples TRBV18 to TRBJ2-7; TRBD1 matches 9 bases. This chain's CDR3 is CASSHSTGGYYEQYF. Here the CDR3 DNA reads TGTGCCAGCTCACATAGCACAGGGGGCTACTACGAGCAGTACTTC.